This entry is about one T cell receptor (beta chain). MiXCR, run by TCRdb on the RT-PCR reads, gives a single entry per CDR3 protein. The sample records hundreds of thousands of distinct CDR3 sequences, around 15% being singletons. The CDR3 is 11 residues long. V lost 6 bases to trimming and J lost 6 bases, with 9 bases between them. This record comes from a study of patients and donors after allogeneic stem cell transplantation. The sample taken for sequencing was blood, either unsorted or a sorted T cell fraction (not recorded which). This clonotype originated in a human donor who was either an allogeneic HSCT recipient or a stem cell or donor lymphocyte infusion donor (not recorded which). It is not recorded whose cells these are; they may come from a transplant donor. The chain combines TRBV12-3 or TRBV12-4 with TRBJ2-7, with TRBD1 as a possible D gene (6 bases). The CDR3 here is CASSTGTEQYF. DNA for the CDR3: TGTGCCAGCAGCACAGGGACCGAGCAGTACTTC.